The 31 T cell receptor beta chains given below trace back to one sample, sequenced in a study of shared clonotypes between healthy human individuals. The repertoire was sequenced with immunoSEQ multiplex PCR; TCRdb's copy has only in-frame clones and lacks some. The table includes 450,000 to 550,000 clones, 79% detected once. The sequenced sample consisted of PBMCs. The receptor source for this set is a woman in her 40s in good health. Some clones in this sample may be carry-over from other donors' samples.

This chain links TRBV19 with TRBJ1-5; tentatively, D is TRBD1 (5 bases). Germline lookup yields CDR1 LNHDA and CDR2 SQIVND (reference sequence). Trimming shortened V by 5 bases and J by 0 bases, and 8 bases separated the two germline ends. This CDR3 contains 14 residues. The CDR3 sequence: CASSDSYSNQPQHF. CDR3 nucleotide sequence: TGTGCCAGTAGTGACAGTTATAGCAATCAGCCCCAGCATTTT.

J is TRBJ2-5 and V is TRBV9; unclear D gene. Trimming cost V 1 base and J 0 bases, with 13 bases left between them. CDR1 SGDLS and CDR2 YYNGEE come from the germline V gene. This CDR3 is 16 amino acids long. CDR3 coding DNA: TGTGCCAGCAGCGTATCAGCAGACCCCAACCAAGAGACCCAGTACTTC. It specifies CASSVSADPNQETQYF. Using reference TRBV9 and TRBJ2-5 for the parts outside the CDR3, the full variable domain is DSGVTQTPKHLITATGQRVTLRCSPRSGDLSVYWYQQSLDQGLQFLIQYYNGEERAKGNILERFSAQQFPDLHSELNLSSLELGDSALYFCASSVSADPNQETQYFGPGTRLLVL.

The CDR3 spells CASSLSQGGSSPLHF. CDR3 nucleotide sequence: TGCGCCAGCAGCTTGTCGCAGGGGGGGAGTTCACCCCTCCACTTT. The chain uses TRBV5-1 and TRBJ1-6; 7 bases line up with TRBD1. The CDR3 loop spans 15 amino acids. Germline V gives CDR1 SGHRS, CDR2 YFSETQ. V shed 1 base, J shed 9 bases, and the junction held 7 bases outside the gene matches.

The CDR3 DNA reads TGTGCCAGCAGCGTCGGCGGGACCCAAGAGACCCAGTACTTC. Its protein product is CASSVGGTQETQYF. The V call is TRBV9, the J call TRBJ2-5; TRBD2 might be the D (6 bases). This CDR3 region has 14 residues. CDR1 SGDLS and CDR2 YYNGEE come from the germline V gene. V was shortened by 2 bases and J by 1 base, with 9 bases between the two germline ends.

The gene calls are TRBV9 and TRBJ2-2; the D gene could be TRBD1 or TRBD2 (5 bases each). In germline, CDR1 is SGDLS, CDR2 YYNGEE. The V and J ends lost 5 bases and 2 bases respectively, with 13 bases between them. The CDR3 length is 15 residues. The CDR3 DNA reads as TGTGCCAGCAGTACCGGGACGGTAAACACCGGGGAGCTGTTTTTT. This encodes CASSTGTVNTGELFF.

The CDR3 nucleotides read TGTGCCAGCAGTCCGCGGACTAGCGGGGGTATCTACGAGCAGTACTTC. This encodes CASSPRTSGGIYEQYF. This chain joins TRBV7-6 and TRBJ2-7; 13 bases map to TRBD2. There are 16 residues in the CDR3. CDR1 is SGHVS, CDR2 FNYEAQ, per germline. V shed 6 bases, J shed 3 bases, and the junction held 8 bases outside the gene matches.

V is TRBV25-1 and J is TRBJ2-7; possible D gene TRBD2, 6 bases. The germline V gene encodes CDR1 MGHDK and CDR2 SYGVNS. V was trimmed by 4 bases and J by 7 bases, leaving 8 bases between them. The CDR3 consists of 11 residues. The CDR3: CASSGGGEQYF. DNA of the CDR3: TGTGCCAGCAGTGGTGGGGGGGAGCAGTACTTC.

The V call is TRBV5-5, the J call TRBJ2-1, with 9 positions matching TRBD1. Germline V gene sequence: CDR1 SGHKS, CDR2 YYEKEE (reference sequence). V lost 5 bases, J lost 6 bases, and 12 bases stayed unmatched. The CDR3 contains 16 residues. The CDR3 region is CASRVTGGVVGNEQFF. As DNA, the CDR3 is TGTGCCAGCAGGGTAACAGGGGGCGTTGTAGGCAATGAGCAGTTCTTC.

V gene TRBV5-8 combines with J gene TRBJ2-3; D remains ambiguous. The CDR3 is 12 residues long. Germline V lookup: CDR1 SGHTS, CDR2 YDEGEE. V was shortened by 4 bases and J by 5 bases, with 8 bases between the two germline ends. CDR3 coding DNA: TGTGCCAGCAGCCACTTGGGAGATACGCAGTATTTT. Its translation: CASSHLGDTQYF.

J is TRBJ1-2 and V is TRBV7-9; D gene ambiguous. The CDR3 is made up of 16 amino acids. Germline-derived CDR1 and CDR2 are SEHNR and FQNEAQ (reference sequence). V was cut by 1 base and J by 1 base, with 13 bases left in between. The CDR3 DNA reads TGTGCCAGCAGCTTAGGCGGGAGTCGAAATAACTATGGCTACACCTTC. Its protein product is CASSLGGSRNNYGYTF.

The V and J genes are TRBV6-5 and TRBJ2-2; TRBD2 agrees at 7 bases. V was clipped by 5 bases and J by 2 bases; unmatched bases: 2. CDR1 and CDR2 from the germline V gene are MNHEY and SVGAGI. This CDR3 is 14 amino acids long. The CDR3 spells CASSPGLNTGELFF. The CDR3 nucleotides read TGTGCCAGCAGTCCGGGACTAAACACCGGGGAGCTGTTTTTT.

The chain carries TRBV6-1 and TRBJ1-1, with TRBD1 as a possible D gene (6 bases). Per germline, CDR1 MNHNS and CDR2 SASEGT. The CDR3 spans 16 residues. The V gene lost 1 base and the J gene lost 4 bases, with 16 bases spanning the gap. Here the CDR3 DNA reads TGTGCCAGCAGTGAAGGGGGCGTCAGGGGTGGCACTGAAGCTTTCTTT. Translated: CASSEGGVRGGTEAFF.

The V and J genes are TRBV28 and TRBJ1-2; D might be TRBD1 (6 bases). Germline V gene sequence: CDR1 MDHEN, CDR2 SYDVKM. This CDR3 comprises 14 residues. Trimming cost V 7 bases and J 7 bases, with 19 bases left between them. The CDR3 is CASKSPVGARGYTF. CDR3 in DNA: TGTGCCAGCAAGTCCCCGGTGGGGGCTCGTGGCTACACCTTC.

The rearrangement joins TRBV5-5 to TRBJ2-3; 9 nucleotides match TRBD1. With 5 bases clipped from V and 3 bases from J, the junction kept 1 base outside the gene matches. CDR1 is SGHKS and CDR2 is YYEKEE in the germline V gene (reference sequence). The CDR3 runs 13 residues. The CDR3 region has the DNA TGTGCCAGCAGGGGGACAGGGACAGATACGCAGTATTTT. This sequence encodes CASRGTGTDTQYF.

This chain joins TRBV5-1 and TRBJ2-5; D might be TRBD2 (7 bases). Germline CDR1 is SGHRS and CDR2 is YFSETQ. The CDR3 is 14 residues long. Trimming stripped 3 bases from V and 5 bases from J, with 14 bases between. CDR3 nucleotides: TGCGCCAGCAGCTGGGGGGGCACGGCGGAGACCCAGTACTTC. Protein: CASSWGGTAETQYF.

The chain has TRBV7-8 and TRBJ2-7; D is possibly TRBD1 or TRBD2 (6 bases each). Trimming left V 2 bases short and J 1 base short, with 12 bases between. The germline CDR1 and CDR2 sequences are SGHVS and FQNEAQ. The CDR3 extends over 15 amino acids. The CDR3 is CASSLRGVGSYEQYF. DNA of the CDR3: TGTGCCAGCAGCTTAAGGGGGGTCGGATCCTACGAGCAGTACTTC.

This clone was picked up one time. The CDR3, as DNA: TGCGCCAGCAGCTCCCGACTAGCGGGCACAGATACGCAGTATTTT. Translating gives CASSSRLAGTDTQYF. The rearrangement joins TRBV4-3 to TRBJ2-3; 9 positions agree with TRBD2. V was pared by 5 bases and J by 1 base, with 4 bases of the junction left unmatched. In germline, CDR1 is LGHNA, CDR2 YSLEER. The length of the CDR3 is 15 residues.

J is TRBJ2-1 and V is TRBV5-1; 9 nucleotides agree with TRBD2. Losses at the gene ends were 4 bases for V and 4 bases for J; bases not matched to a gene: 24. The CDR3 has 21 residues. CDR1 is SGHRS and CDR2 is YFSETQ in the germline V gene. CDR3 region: CASSRPSGETPSPTLYNEQFF. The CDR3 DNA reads TGCGCCAGCAGCAGGCCTAGCGGGGAGACCCCCTCGCCGACACTATACAATGAGCAGTTCTTC.

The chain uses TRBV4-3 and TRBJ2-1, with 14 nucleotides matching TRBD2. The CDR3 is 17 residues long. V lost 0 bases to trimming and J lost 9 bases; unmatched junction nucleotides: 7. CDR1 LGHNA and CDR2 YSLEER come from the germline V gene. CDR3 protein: CASSQDGTSGRGVEQFF. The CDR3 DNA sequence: TGCGCCAGCAGCCAAGATGGGACTAGCGGGAGAGGGGTTGAGCAGTTCTTC.

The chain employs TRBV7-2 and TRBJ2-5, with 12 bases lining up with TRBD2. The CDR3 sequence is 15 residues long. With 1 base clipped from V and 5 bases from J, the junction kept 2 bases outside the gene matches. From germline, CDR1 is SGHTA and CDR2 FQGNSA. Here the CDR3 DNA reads TGTGCCAGCAGCTTAGGACTAGCGGGAGAGGAGACCCAGTACTTC. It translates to CASSLGLAGEETQYF.

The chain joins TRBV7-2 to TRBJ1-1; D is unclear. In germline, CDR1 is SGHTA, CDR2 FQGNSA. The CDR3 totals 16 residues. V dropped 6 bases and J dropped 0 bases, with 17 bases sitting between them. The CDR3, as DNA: TGTGCCAGCAGGTGGGCAGCGAACATAATGAACACTGAAGCTTTCTTT. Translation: CASRWAANIMNTEAFF.

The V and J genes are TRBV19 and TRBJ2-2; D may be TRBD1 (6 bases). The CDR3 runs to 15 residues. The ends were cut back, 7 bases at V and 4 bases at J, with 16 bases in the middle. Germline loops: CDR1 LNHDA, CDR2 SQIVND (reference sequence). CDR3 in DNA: TGTGCCAGTAATCGAGGGGGAAGGGGCACCGGGGAGCTGTTTTTT. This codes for CASNRGGRGTGELFF.

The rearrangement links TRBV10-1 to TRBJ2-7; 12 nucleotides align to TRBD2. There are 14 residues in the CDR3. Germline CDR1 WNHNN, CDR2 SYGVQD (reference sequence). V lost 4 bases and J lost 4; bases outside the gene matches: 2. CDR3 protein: CASSGGTSGYEQYF. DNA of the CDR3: TGCGCCAGCAGTGGAGGGACTAGCGGGTACGAGCAGTACTTC.

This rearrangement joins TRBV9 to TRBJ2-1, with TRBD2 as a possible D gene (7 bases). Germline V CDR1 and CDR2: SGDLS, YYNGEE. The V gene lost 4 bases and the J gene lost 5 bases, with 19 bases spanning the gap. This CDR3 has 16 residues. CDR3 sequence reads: CASSLRRERGNNEQFF. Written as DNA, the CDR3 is TGTGCCAGCAGCCTAAGGCGGGAGAGGGGGAACAATGAGCAGTTCTTC. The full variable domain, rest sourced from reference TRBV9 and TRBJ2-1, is DSGVTQTPKHLITATGQRVTLRCSPRSGDLSVYWYQQSLDQGLQFLIQYYNGEERAKGNILERFSAQQFPDLHSELNLSSLELGDSALYFCASSLRRERGNNEQFFGPGTRLTVL.

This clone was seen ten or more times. Here the CDR3 reads CASSEIDTNEQFF. CDR3 nucleotide sequence: TGTGCCAGCAGTGAGATAGACACGAATGAGCAGTTCTTC. The gene calls are TRBV6-4 and TRBJ2-1; D is unclear. CDR3 size: 13 residues. Germline CDR1 MRHNA, CDR2 SNTAGT. V was shortened by 3 bases and J by 7 bases, with 10 bases between the two germline ends.

CDR3 region: CASSIWGPDQPQHF. The CDR3 bases are TGTGCCAGTAGTATTTGGGGACCGGATCAGCCCCAGCATTTT. The chain links TRBV19 to TRBJ1-5, with D perhaps matching TRBD1 (5 bases). The CDR3 sequence is 14 residues long. V lost 3 bases and J 5 bases, leaving 11 bases between the germline ends. Germline V gives CDR1 LNHDA, CDR2 SQIVND (reference sequence).

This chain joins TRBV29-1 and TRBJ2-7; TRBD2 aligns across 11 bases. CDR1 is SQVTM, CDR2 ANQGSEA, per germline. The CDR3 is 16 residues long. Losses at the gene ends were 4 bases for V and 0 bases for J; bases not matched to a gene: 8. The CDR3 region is CSVAGGLAEVSYEQYF. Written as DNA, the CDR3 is TGCAGCGTTGCGGGGGGACTAGCGGAAGTCTCCTACGAGCAGTACTTC.

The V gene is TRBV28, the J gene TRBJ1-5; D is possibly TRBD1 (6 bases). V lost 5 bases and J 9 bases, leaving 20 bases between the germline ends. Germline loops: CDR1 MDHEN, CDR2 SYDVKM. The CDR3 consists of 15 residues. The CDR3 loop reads CASSEQQGGAGPQHF. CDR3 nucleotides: TGTGCCAGCAGTGAGCAACAGGGCGGTGCGGGGCCCCAGCATTTT.

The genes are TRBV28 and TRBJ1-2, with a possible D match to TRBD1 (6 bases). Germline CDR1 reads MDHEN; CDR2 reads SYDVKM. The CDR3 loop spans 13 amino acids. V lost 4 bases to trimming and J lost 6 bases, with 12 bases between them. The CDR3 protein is CASSSYRDHGYTF. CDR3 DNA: TGTGCCAGCAGTTCCTACAGGGACCATGGCTACACCTTC.

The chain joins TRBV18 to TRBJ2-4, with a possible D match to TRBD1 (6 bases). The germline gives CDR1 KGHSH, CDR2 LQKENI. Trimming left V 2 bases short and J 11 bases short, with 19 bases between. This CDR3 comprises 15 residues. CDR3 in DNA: TGTGCCAGCTCACCAGGGCAGGGGTTCTCGATTGTTCAGTACTTC. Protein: CASSPGQGFSIVQYF.

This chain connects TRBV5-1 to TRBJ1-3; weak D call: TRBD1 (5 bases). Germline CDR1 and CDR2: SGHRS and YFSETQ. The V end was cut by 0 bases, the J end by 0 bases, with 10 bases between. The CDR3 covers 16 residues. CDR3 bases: TGCGCCAGCAGCTTGGAGGGGATGCGCTCTGGAAACACCATATATTTT. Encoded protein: CASSLEGMRSGNTIYF.